Presented here are 24 T cell receptor beta chains from one specimen sequenced in a study of early T cells in non-severe SARS-CoV-2 infection (dated by TCRdb to the early 2020s). Receptors were amplified or captured by 5' RACE. The data were produced on a NextSeq 500. In-frame beta chains were kept once TCRdb had trimmed the public reads at Q25 with fastp and called clones with MiXCR. Merged by CDR3 protein, the rows form single entries marked with the most common genes and DNA. The table for this sample lists about 120,000 distinct CDR3 sequences; around 13% of them were counted only once. Jointly, the top ten make up less than 4.5% of the sample. This sample comprised whole blood, obtained at baseline. Every receptor here comes from an adult who was a healthcare worker with PCR-confirmed SARS-CoV-2 infection or an uninfected control (not recorded which).

This chain connects TRBV5-6 to TRBJ2-4, with 7 bases aligning to TRBD1. J gave up 9 bases and V 2 bases, and 5 bases lay outside the gene matches. The CDR3 covers 13 residues. CDR1 and CDR2 from the germline V gene are SGHDT and YYEEEE. Here the CDR3 DNA reads TGTGCCAGCAGCTTTTCAGGGGGACCCATTCAGTACTTC. Amino acids: CASSFSGGPIQYF.

V usage is TRBV6-5 and J usage is TRBJ1-6; D may be TRBD1 (5 bases). The CDR3 runs to 16 residues. Trimming stripped 5 bases from V and 7 bases from J, with 18 bases between. CDR1 is MNHEY, CDR2 SVGAGI, per germline. The CDR3 sequence is CASSHSGTVWNSPLHF. Here the CDR3 DNA reads TGTGCCAGCAGTCATTCCGGGACGGTGTGGAATTCACCCCTCCACTTT.

This clonotype has only a few counts. The CDR3 nucleotides read TGTGCCAGCAGTGAATTCAGGGACACTGAAGCTTTCTTT. It specifies CASSEFRDTEAFF. The chain is built from TRBV6-1 and TRBJ1-1, with D tentatively TRBD1 (5 bases). Germline V gene lookup returns CDR1 MNHNS and CDR2 SASEGT. V lost 2 bases, J lost 3 bases, and 7 bases lay in between. This CDR3 has 13 amino acids.

The chain combines TRBV11-2 with TRBJ2-2, with TRBD2 as a possible D gene (5 bases). CDR1 SGHAT and CDR2 FQNNGV come from the germline V gene. CDR3 length equals 14 residues. V was clipped by 2 bases and J by 7 bases, with 11 bases between them. Here the CDR3 DNA reads TGTGCCAGCAGCTTATTGGGAGTGTTCGGGGAGCTGTTTTTT. Amino acid sequence: CASSLLGVFGELFF.

The V call is TRBV19, the J call TRBJ1-5; D ambiguous. The ends were cut back, 7 bases at V and 3 bases at J, with 16 bases in the middle. This CDR3 spans 15 amino acids. Germline loops: CDR1 LNHDA, CDR2 SQIVND (reference sequence). The CDR3 region has the DNA TGTGCCAGTACCTCTCCCGCCGGGCACAATCAGCCCCAGCATTTT. Translated, it gives CASTSPAGHNQPQHF.

This clonotype was seen many times. This sequence joins TRBV19 and TRBJ2-5; D unclear. The CDR3 runs to 14 residues. Germline V gives CDR1 LNHDA, CDR2 SQIVND (reference sequence). The germline V and J ends were trimmed by 3 bases and 5 bases, with 13 bases remaining between them. The CDR3 here is CASSISGARETQYF. The CDR3 DNA reads as TGTGCCAGTAGTATTTCGGGTGCTCGGGAGACCCAGTACTTC.

This clonotype came up many times. The V call is TRBV27, the J call TRBJ1-6; D is unclear. V was clipped by 1 base and J by 0 bases, with 7 bases between them. Germline CDR1 MNHEY, CDR2 SMNVEV (reference sequence). The CDR3 extends over 16 amino acids. The CDR3 region is CASSLFTSSYNSPLHF. The CDR3 coding sequence is TGTGCCAGCAGTTTATTCACAAGCTCCTATAATTCACCCCTCCACTTT.

This clonotype was picked up one time. The chain is built from TRBV6-6 and TRBJ2-3; D gene uncertain. The CDR3 runs 13 residues. The V end was cut by 2 bases, the J end by 4 bases, with 7 bases between. Germline V CDR1 and CDR2: MNHNY, SVGAGI (reference sequence). As DNA, the CDR3 is TGTGCCAGCAGTTACCGGGTCGCAGATACGCAGTATTTT. Translating gives CASSYRVADTQYF.

This clonotype occurred a few times. This chain uses TRBV20-1 with TRBJ2-1, with TRBD2 identical over 8 bases. The germline V gene has CDR1 DFQATT and CDR2 SNEGSKA (reference sequence). The CDR3 consists of 14 residues. V gave up 2 bases and J gave up 10 bases; unmatched junction bases: 10. The CDR3 DNA sequence: TGCAGTGCTAGACCCGGGGGGGAAGAGGGCGAGCAGTTCTTC. It yields the protein CSARPGGEEGEQFF.

Ten or more counts support this clonotype. This rearrangement joins TRBV28 to TRBJ2-1, with a tentative D call TRBD1 (5 bases). Trimming left V 6 bases short and J 0 bases short, with 15 bases between. Germline lookup yields CDR1 MDHEN and CDR2 SYDVKM. This CDR3 spans 16 amino acids. CDR3 DNA: TGTGCCAGCAGCTCTTCAAAGGGGTACTCCTACAATGAGCAGTTCTTC. It is translated as CASSSSKGYSYNEQFF. The full variable domain, in which reference TRBV28 and TRBJ2-1 provide the parts outside the CDR3, is DVKVTQSSRYLVKRTGEKVFLECVQDMDHENMFWYRQDPGLGLRLIYFSYDVKMKEKGDIPEGYSVSREKKERFSLILESASTNQTSMYLCASSSSKGYSYNEQFFGPGTRLTVL.

The CDR3 here is CATTRTGWHEQYF. CDR3 nucleotide sequence: TGTGCCACCACCCGGACAGGCTGGCACGAGCAGTACTTC. The rearrangement uses TRBV24-1 and TRBJ2-7, with TRBD1 identical over 7 bases. This CDR3 has 13 residues. V lost 8 bases to trimming and J lost 5 bases; unmatched junction nucleotides: 8. Germline assignment: CDR1 KGHDR and CDR2 SFDVKD.

The rearrangement links TRBV2 to TRBJ1-1, with D unresolved. Germline CDR1 is SNHLY and CDR2 is FYNNEI. The CDR3 sequence is 13 residues long. The V end was cut by 4 bases, the J end by 1 base, with 7 bases between. In DNA form, the CDR3 reads TGTGCCAGCAGTGCCGCTGAGAACACTGAAGCTTTCTTT. Translating it yields CASSAAENTEAFF. The complete variable domain, with remaining parts taken from reference TRBV2 and TRBJ1-1, reads EPEVTQTPSHQVTQMGQEVILRCVPISNHLYFYWYRQILGQKVEFLVSFYNNEISEKSEIFDDQFSVERPDGSNFTLKIRSTKLEDSAMYFCASSAAENTEAFFGQGTRLTVV.

This clonotype has only a few counts. The gene calls are TRBV3-2 and TRBJ2-3. TRBV3-2 has pseudogene status. This CDR3 is built from 13 residues. The CDR3 nucleotides read TGTGCCAGCAGCCAAAGAGGCACAGATACGCAGTATTTT. Translation gives CASSQRGTDTQYF.

The V call is TRBV28, the J call TRBJ2-7; D may correspond to TRBD1 or TRBD2 (5 bases each). Trimming removed 6 bases at V and 2 bases at J, with 17 bases between. The CDR3 is made up of 15 amino acids. Germline CDR1 is MDHEN and CDR2 is SYDVKM. CDR3 DNA sequence: TGTGCCAGCAGACCCGGGGCAGCAACCACCTACGAGCAGTACTTC. It encodes CASRPGAATTYEQYF.

V is TRBV12-3 or TRBV12-4 and J is TRBJ1-1; D may be TRBD1 (5 bases). V lost 7 bases and J 1 base, leaving 10 bases between the germline ends. CDR3 length equals 13 residues. The CDR3 is CASKRGGNTEAFF. The CDR3 bases are TGTGCCAGCAAGCGGGGGGGGAACACTGAAGCTTTCTTT.

This clonotype was found many times. The chain joins TRBV7-9 to TRBJ2-7; a possible D gene is TRBD2 (6 bases). Germline V gene data show CDR1 as SEHNR and CDR2 as FQNEAQ (reference sequence). The CDR3 is 14 residues long. The ends were cut back, 5 bases at V and 4 bases at J, with 15 bases in the middle. CDR3 DNA: TGTGCCAGCAGCGTTTCGGGAGTTAAATACGAGCAGTACTTC. Protein product: CASSVSGVKYEQYF.

The rearrangement uses TRBV3-1 and TRBJ2-2; D is uncertain. V was trimmed by 1 base and J by 3 bases, leaving 6 bases between them. The germline gives CDR1 LGHDT, CDR2 YNNKEL (reference sequence). The CDR3 has 14 amino acids. CDR3 in DNA: TGTGCCAGCAGCCAAGCGCACTACACCGGGGAGCTGTTTTTT. As protein: CASSQAHYTGELFF.

The chain links TRBV4-2 to TRBJ2-3; no definite D call. CDR1 and CDR2 (germline): LGHNA, YNFKEQ. The CDR3 loop spans 14 amino acids. V gave up 2 bases and J gave up 4 bases, with 10 bases separating them. This CDR3 reads CASSQRILADTQYF. For the CDR3, the DNA is TGTGCCAGCAGCCAAAGGATCCTCGCAGATACGCAGTATTTT.

Only a few counts were recorded for this clonotype. V usage is TRBV20-1 and J usage is TRBJ2-7, with no clear D. This CDR3 spans 11 amino acids. The germline V gene encodes CDR1 DFQATT and CDR2 SNEGSKA (reference sequence). V was trimmed by 6 bases and J by 7 bases, leaving 13 bases between them. The CDR3 DNA follows: TGCAGTGCATCGATCCTTGGGGAGCAGTACTTC. This codes for CSASILGEQYF.

This clonotype came up a few times. The chain carries TRBV2 and TRBJ1-1; D perhaps matches TRBD1 (5 bases). Trimming pared 6 bases from V and 4 bases from J, leaving 12 bases between. This CDR3 comprises 13 residues. Germline lookup yields CDR1 SNHLY and CDR2 FYNNEI. Here the CDR3 DNA reads TGTGCCAGCAGGGGGGACGGTGGCACTGAAGCTTTCTTT. This sequence encodes CASRGDGGTEAFF.

This clonotype was seen only once. This chain connects TRBV2 to TRBJ1-1; TRBD1 matches at 9 bases. The CDR3 has 14 amino acids. V shed 2 bases and J 4 bases; nucleotides not matched to a gene: 2. The germline V gene has CDR1 SNHLY and CDR2 FYNNEI. The CDR3 is CASSETGGLTEAFF. The CDR3 region has the DNA TGTGCCAGCAGTGAAACAGGGGGCCTCACTGAAGCTTTCTTT.

This rearrangement joins TRBV18 to TRBJ2-7; D not certain. Trimming took off 0 bases at V and 4 bases at J, with 7 bases between the two ends. This CDR3 spans 13 amino acids. CDR1 KGHSH and CDR2 LQKENI come from the germline V gene. Here the CDR3 reads CASSPPSEYEQYF. For the CDR3, the DNA is TGTGCCAGCTCACCACCCTCAGAATACGAGCAGTACTTC.

There are a few counts of this clonotype. The rearrangement uses TRBV5-1 and TRBJ2-1; tentatively, D is TRBD1 or TRBD2 (5 bases each). The CDR3 loop spans 15 amino acids. V was cut by 2 bases and J by 4 bases, with 13 bases left in between. The germline CDR1 and CDR2 sequences are SGHRS and YFSETQ. Here the CDR3 DNA reads TGCGCCAGCAGCTTTGACGGGACCCCATACAATGAGCAGTTCTTC. It codes for CASSFDGTPYNEQFF.

As to this clonotype: One end of the junction varies from germline; a read error may be responsible. The chain links TRBV20-1 to TRBJ2-2; the match to TRBD1 covers 7 bases. This CDR3 spans 13 amino acids. Germline V gives CDR1 DFQATT, CDR2 SNEGSKA (reference sequence). Here the CDR3 reads CSARGGSAGELFF. The CDR3 DNA follows: TGCAGTGCCAGAGGGGGCAGTGCCGGGGAGCTGTTTTTT.